What follows is one T cell receptor beta chain and its context. Its antigen is not identified. Time point noted: 2013-2014 season, 7 days after vaccination. Cells are cTfh (non-naive CD4+CXCR5+PD-1+), split by ICOS and CD38 into double-positive or double-negative. The source of the sample is a study of follicular helper T cells after annual influenza vaccination. General study points: ICOS-CD38- cTfh most often held earlier Day 7 ICOS+CD38+ clones. Yearly vaccinations repeatedly recalled conserved clonotypes in ICOS+CD38+ cTfh. Just about 9.5-20% of cells analyzed had recovered productive TCRB sequences.

V shed 6 bases, J shed 0 bases, and the junction held 6 bases outside the gene matches. CDR1 and CDR2 (germline): SEHNR, FQNEAQ (reference sequence). CDR3 length: 15 residues. Clones were sequenced by immunoSEQ multiplex PCR, and TCRdb holds only the in-frame ones, with some missing. Counted here are 5,000 to 6,000 clones, around 90% occurring once; the ten biggest clones make up over 1.2%. The sequencing here drew on CXCR5+ CD38- circulating T follicular helper cells from blood, taken 7 days after influenza vaccination. As to subset: circulating Tfh, non-naive CD4+CXCR5+PD-1+ (ICOS+CD38+ or ICOS-CD38-). The sequence was collected from an adult who received the influenza vaccine. This sequence joins TRBV7-9 and TRBJ1-1; 8 bases are a match to TRBD1. CDR3 coding DNA: TGTGCCAGCAGGGAAGCGACAGGGGTGAACACTGAAGCTTTCTTT. Residues: CASREATGVNTEAFF.